The T cell receptor beta chain under discussion was sequenced for a study of T cells after yellow fever vaccination. Losses at the gene ends were 2 bases for V and 4 bases for J; bases not matched to a gene: 1. Germline assignment: CDR1 MNHNY and CDR2 SVGAGI (reference sequence). CDR3 length: 14 residues. Each CDR3 protein is one row after TCRdb ran MiXCR on the 5' RACE reads. The data hold some 350,000 distinct CDR3 sequences, with roughly 4.3% observed a single time. This clonotype has a handful of counts. Sequenced here: PBMCs, sampled 5 days after the yellow fever booster vaccination. The origin of this receptor is a young man who received the YFV17D yellow fever vaccine. The chain links TRBV6-6 to TRBJ2-5; 10 positions agree with TRBD2. The DNA of the CDR3 is TGTGCCAGCAGTTACAGCGGGGGGGCAGAGACCCAGTACTTC. Its translation is CASSYSGGAETQYF.